The 13 T cell receptor beta chains listed next were all sequenced from one sample in a study of metastatic and nonmetastatic thyroid tumors. No treatment had been given to any patient before thyroid surgery. TCRdb reanalyzed the PCR reads with MiXCR. The data show approximately 13,000 clones, with around a third seen just once and roughly 25% held by the top ten. Source material: tumor tissue. These receptors all stem from a female donor with papillary thyroid cancer or a benign thyroid nodule (not recorded which). Some clones in this sample may be carry-over from other donors' samples.

This clone was seen only a few times. The genes are TRBV19 and TRBJ1-1; possible D gene TRBD1, 5 bases. Trimming left V 0 bases short and J 5 bases short, with 7 bases between. The CDR3 has 13 amino acids. Germline lookup yields CDR1 LNHDA and CDR2 SQIVND (reference sequence). CDR3 residues: CASSIEWGTEAFF. For the CDR3, the DNA is TGTGCCAGTAGTATAGAATGGGGGACTGAAGCTTTCTTT.

By share, this clone ranks as medium-sized. The chain uses TRBV10-3 and TRBJ2-7; perhaps TRBD2 as D (5 bases). Per germline, CDR1 ENHRY and CDR2 SYGVKD. The length of the CDR3 is 14 residues. Trimming took off 3 bases at V and 7 bases at J, with 16 bases between the two ends. CDR3 in amino acids: CAISERGMDREQYF. As DNA, the CDR3 is TGTGCCATCAGTGAACGAGGGATGGATAGGGAGCAGTACTTC.

As for this clone: A junction end diverges from the germline sequence, so it may reflect a read error. This chain links TRBV5-1 with TRBJ2-7, with D uncertain. The CDR3 runs 15 residues. CDR1 is SGHRS, CDR2 YFSETQ, per germline. The CDR3 spells CASRLVHSRGYEQYF. DNA for the CDR3: TGCGCCAGCAGATTGGTTCACAGCCGAGGCTACGAGCAGTACTTC.

This chain joins TRBV6-6 and TRBJ1-6, with a possible D match to TRBD1 (6 bases). CDR1 is MNHNY, CDR2 SVGAGI, per germline (reference sequence). The V and J ends lost 0 bases and 4 bases respectively, with 16 bases between them. CDR3 size: 18 residues. The CDR3 DNA sequence: TGTGCCAGCAGTTACTCGATGAAGGGGGGCATTTATAATTCACCCCTCCACTTT. Translating gives CASSYSMKGGIYNSPLHF.

V and J are TRBV5-4 and TRBJ2-7, with 9 nucleotides matching TRBD2. Germline V gene sequence: CDR1 SGHNT, CDR2 YYREEE (reference sequence). This CDR3 region has 14 residues. This CDR3 is CVISLGGRAYEQYF. The DNA for the CDR3 is TGTGTCATCAGCTTGGGCGGGAGGGCCTACGAGCAGTACTTC.

The sample holds a few counts of this clone. The chain employs TRBV27 and TRBJ2-7; 9 bases match TRBD1. Per germline, CDR1 MNHEY and CDR2 SMNVEV (reference sequence). CDR3 length equals 13 residues. V shed 5 bases and J 8 bases; nucleotides not matched to a gene: 7. CDR3 DNA sequence: TGTGCCAGCAGTCCCCCGGGACAGGGAAAGCAGTACTTC. Translated, it gives CASSPPGQGKQYF.

CDR3 sequence: CASSRQENQPQHF. In DNA form, the CDR3 reads TGTGCCAGCTCACGACAGGAGAATCAGCCCCAGCATTTT. The rearrangement links TRBV18 to TRBJ1-5; D possibly corresponds to TRBD1 (6 bases). The CDR3 consists of 13 residues. Germline V gene data show CDR1 as KGHSH and CDR2 as LQKENI. V gave up 4 bases and J gave up 4 bases, with 8 bases separating them. Full variable domain (remainder filled in from reference TRBV18 and TRBJ1-5): NAGVMQNPRHLVRRRGQEARLRCSPMKGHSHVYWYRQLPEEGLKFMVYLQKENIIDESGMPKERFSAEFPKEGPSILRIQQVVRGDSAAYFCASSRQENQPQHFGDGTRLSIL.

The genes are TRBV7-2 and TRBJ2-5; 14 bases agree with TRBD2. The CDR3 is 16 residues long. Trimming at V came to 5 bases and at J to 5 bases, leaving 7 bases not matched to a gene. The germline CDR1 and CDR2 sequences are SGHTA and FQGNSA. CDR3 nucleotides: TGTGCCAGCAGCCTTGGACTAGCGGGAGGAACGGAGACCCAGTACTTC. It is translated as CASSLGLAGGTETQYF.

This chain connects TRBV15 to TRBJ1-1; 8 nucleotides agree with TRBD1. With V trimmed by 5 bases and J by 1 base, 15 bases remained unmatched. The CDR3 covers 18 residues. Germline CDR1 and CDR2: LNHNV and YYDKDF (reference sequence). The CDR3 sequence is CATSPFGQGLATNTEAFF. CDR3 bases: TGTGCCACCAGCCCTTTCGGACAGGGATTGGCCACGAACACTGAAGCTTTCTTT.

This clone was found a few times. Sequence at one end of the junction differs from germline and may be a read error. The chain has TRBV28 and TRBJ2-7; D unresolved. Per the germline V gene, CDR1 is MDHEN and CDR2 is SYDVKM. The CDR3 is 13 residues long. The CDR3 nucleotides read TGTGCCAACAGTCCCCGAGGAACCTACGAGCAGTACTTC. Its protein product is CANSPRGTYEQYF.

This chain connects TRBV20-1 to TRBJ1-5; TRBD1 matches 8 bases. The CDR3 length is 14 residues. J lost 6 bases, V lost 0 bases, and 4 bases had no gene match. Germline loops: CDR1 DFQATT, CDR2 SNEGSKA (reference sequence). CDR3 DNA sequence: TGCAGTGCTAGAGACGGACAGGGCGCTCAGCCCCAGCATTTT. Residues: CSARDGQGAQPQHF.

The rearrangement uses TRBV30 and TRBJ1-2; D gene ambiguous. Trimming left V 1 base short and J 7 bases short, with 7 bases between. The CDR3 sequence is 11 residues long. Germline assignment: CDR1 GTSNPN and CDR2 SVGIG (reference sequence). The CDR3 is CAWSAGSGYTF. In nucleotides, the CDR3 is TGTGCCTGGAGTGCGGGGTCTGGCTACACCTTC.

The chain is built from TRBV27 and TRBJ2-3, with D perhaps TRBD1 (5 bases). This CDR3 has 15 amino acids. Trimming removed 1 base at V and 7 bases at J, with 15 bases between. Per the germline V gene, CDR1 is MNHEY and CDR2 is SMNVEV (reference sequence). The CDR3: CASSLLGQGLNTQYF. CDR3 DNA: TGTGCCAGCAGTTTATTGGGGCAGGGTCTAAATACGCAGTATTTT.